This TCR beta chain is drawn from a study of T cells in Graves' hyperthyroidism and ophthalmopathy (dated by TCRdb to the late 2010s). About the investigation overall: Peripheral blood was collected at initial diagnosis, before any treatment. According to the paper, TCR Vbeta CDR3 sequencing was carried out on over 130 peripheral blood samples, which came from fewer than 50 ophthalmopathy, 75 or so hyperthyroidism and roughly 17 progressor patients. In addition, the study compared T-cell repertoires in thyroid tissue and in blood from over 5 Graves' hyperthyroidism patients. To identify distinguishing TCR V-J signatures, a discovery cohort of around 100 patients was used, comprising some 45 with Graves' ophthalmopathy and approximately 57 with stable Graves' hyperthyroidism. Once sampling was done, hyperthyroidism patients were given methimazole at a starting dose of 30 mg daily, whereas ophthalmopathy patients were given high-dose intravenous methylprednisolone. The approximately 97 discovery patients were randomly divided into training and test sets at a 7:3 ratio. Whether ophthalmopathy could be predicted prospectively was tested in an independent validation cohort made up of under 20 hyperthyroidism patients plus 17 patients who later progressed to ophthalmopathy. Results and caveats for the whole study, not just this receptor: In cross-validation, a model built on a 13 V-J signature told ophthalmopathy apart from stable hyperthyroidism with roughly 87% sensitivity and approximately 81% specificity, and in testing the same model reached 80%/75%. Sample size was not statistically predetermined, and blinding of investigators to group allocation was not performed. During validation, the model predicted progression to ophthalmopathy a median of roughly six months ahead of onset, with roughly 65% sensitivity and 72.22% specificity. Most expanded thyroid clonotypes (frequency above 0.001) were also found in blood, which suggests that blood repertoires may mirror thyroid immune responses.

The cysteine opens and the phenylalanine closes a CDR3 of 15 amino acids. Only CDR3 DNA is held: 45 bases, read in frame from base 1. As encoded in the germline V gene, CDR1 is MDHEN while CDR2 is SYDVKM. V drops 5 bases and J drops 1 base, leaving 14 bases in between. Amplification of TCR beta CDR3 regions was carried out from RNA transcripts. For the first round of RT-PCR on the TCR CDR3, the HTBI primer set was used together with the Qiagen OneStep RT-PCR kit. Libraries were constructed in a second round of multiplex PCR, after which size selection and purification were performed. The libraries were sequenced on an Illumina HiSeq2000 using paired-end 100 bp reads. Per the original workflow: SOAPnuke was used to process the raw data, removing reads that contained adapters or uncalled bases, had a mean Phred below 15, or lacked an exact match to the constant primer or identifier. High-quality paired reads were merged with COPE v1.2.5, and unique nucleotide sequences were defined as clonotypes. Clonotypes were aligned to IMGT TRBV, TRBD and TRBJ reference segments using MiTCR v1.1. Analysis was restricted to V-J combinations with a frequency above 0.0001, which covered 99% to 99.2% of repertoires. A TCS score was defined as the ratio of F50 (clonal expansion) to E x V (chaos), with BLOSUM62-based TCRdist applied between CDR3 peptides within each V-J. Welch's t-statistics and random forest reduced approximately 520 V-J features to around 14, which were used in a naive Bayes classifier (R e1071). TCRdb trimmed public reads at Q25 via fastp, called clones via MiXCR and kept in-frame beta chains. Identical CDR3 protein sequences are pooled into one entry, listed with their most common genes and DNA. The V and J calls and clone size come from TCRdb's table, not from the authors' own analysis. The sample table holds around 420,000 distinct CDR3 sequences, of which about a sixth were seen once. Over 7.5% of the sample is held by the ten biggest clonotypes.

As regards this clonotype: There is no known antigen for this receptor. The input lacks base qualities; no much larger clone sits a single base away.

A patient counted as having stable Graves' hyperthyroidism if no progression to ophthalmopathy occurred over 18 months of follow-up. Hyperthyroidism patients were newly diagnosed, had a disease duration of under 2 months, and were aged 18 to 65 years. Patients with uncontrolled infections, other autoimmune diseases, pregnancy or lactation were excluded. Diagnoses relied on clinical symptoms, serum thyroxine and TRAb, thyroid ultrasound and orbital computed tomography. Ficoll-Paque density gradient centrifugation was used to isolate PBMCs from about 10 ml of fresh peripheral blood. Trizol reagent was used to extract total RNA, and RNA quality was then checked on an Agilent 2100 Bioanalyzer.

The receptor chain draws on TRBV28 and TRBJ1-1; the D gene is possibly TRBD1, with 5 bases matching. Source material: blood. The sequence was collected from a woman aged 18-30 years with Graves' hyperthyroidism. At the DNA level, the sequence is TGTGCCAGCAGTCTACGAGGGGCGGAGAACACTGAAGCTTTCTTT. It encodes CASSLRGAENTEAFF.